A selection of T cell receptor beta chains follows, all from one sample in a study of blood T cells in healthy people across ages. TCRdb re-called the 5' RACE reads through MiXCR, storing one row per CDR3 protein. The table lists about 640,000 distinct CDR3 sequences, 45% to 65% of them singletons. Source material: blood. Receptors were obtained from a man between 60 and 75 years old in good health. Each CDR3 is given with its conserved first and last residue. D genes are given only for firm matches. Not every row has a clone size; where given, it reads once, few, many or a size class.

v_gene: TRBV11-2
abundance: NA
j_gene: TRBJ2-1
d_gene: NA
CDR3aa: CASSLGGGRCNEQFF
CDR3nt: TGTGCCAGCAGCTTAGGCGGGGGCCGCTGCAACGAGCAGTTCTTC

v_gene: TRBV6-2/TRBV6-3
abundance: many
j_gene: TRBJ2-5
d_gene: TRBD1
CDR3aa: CASSPTGEETQYF
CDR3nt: TGTGCCAGCAGTCCGACAGGGGAAGAGACCCAGTACTTC

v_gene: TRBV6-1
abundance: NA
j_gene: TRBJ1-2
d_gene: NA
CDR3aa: CASSDGRADRIGYTF
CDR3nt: TGTGCCAGCAGTGACGGAAGGGCAGATCGTATTGGCTACACCTTC

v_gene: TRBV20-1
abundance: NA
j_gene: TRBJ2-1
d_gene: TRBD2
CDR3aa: CSAPLAGVNNEQFF
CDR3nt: TGCAGTGCTCCTCTAGCGGGGGTAAACAATGAGCAGTTCTTC

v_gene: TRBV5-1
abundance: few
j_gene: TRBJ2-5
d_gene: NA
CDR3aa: CASSLGGSGVQETQYF
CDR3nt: TGCGCCAGCAGCTTGGGTGGTAGCGGAGTCCAAGAGACCCAGTACTTC

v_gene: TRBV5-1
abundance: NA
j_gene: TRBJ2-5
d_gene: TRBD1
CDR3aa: CASSSGPVTGGQETQYF
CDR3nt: TGCGCCAGCAGCTCGGGGCCGGTGACAGGGGGCCAAGAGACCCAGTACTTC

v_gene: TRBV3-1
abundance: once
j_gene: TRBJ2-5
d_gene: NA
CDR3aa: CASSQDKGEQYF
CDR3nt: TGTGCCAGCAGCCAAGATAAGGGGGAGCAGTACTTC

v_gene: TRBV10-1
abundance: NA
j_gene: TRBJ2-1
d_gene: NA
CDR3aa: CAGNTESSYNEQFF
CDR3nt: TGCGCCGGCAATACAGAGAGCTCCTACAATGAGCAGTTCTTC

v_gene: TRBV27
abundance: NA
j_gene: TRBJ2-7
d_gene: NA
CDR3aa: CASSLSIVGGYEQYF
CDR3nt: TGTGCCAGCAGTTTATCCATTGTGGGGGGTTACGAGCAGTACTTC

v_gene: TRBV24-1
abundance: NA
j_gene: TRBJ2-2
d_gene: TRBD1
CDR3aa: CATSDRGTGTGELFF
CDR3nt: TGTGCCACCAGTGACCGAGGGACAGGGACCGGGGAGCTGTTTTTT

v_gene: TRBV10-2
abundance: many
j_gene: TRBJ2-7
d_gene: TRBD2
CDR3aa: CASSPTSGAYEQYF
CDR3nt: TGCGCCAGCAGTCCGACTAGCGGGGCCTACGAGCAGTACTTC

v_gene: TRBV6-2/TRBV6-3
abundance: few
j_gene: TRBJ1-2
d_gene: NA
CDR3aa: CASSGQFYGYTF
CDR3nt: TGTGCCAGCAGTGGACAGTTCTATGGCTACACCTTC

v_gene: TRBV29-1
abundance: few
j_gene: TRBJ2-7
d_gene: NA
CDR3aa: CSVEAGRTGYEQYF
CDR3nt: TGCAGCGTTGAAGCGGGCCGCACAGGCTACGAGCAGTACTTC

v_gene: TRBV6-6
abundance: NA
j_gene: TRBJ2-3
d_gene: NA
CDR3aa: CASSTPLAASTDTQYF
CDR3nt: TGTGCCAGCAGTACCCCATTAGCGGCTAGCACAGATACGCAGTATTTT

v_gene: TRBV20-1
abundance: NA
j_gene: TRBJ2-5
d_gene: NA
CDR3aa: CSARTYSETQYF
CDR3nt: TGCAGTGCTAGGACCTATTCGGAGACCCAGTACTTC

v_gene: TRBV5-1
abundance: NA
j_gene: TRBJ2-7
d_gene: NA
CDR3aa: CASSTSTVSSSEQYF
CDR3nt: TGCGCCAGCAGCACTTCGACAGTCTCCTCTAGCGAGCAGTACTTC

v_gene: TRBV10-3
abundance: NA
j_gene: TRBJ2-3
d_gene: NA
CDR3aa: CAISDEGSTDTQYF
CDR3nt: TGTGCCATCAGTGACGAGGGGAGCACAGATACGCAGTATTTT

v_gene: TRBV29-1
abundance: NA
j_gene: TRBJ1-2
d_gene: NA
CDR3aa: CSVGWGDYGYTF
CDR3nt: TGCAGCGTTGGATGGGGGGACTATGGCTACACCTTC

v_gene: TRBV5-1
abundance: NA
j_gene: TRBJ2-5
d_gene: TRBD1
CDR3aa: CASTTSGQNEETQYF
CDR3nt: TGCGCCAGCACCACTTCGGGACAGAACGAAGAGACCCAGTACTTC

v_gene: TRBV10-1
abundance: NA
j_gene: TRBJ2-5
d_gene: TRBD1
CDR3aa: CASSDDRAQETQYF
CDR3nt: TGCGCCAGCTCGGACGACAGGGCACAAGAGACCCAGTACTTC

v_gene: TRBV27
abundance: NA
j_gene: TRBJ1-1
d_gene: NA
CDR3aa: CASSLPGTPNTEAFF
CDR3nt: TGTGCCAGCAGTTTACCCGGGACACCGAACACTGAAGCTTTCTTT

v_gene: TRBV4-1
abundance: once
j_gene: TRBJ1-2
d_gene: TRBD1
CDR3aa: CASSQATGVYGYTF
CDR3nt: TGCGCCAGCAGCCAGGCGACAGGGGTATATGGCTACACCTTC

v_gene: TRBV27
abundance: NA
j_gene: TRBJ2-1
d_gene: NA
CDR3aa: CASSPRPRVPQETQFF
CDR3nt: TGTGCCAGCAGTCCAAGACCGAGGGTGCCCCAAGAGACCCAGTTCTTC

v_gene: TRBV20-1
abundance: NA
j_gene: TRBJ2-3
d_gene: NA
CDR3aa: CSASAPDTQYF
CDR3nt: TGCAGTGCTAGCGCCCCAGATACGCAGTATTTT

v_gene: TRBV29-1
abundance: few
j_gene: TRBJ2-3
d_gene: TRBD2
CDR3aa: CSVVRGGRDTQYF
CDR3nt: TGCAGCGTTGTGCGGGGGGGGAGGGATACGCAGTATTTT

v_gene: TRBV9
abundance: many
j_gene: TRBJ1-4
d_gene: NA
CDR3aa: CASSADSPGHPNEKLFF
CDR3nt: TGTGCCAGCAGCGCAGATAGTCCGGGACACCCAAATGAAAAACTGTTTTTT

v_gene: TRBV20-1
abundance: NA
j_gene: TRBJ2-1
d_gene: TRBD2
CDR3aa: CSASGTSGSRSYNEQFF
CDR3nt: TGCAGTGCTAGCGGGACTAGCGGGTCCCGCTCCTACAATGAGCAGTTCTTC

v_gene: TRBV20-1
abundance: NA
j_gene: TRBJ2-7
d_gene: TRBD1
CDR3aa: CSARVDRGRRYEQYF
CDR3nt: TGCAGTGCTAGAGTCGACAGGGGGCGAAGGTACGAGCAGTACTTC

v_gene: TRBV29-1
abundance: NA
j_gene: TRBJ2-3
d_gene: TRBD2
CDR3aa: CSVARLAGDTNTQYF
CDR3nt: TGCAGCGTTGCCCGACTAGCGGGTGACACAAATACGCAGTATTTT

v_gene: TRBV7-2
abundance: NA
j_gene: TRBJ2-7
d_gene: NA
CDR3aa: CASSKGPSYEQYF
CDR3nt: TGTGCCAGCAGCAAGGGACCGAGCTACGAGCAGTACTTC

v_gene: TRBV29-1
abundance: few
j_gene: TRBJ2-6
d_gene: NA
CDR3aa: CSVATYSGANVLTF
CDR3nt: TGCAGCGTCGCCACTTACTCTGGGGCCAACGTCCTGACTTTC

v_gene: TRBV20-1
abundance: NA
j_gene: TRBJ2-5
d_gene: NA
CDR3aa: CSAREGRKTQYF
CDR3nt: TGCAGTGCTAGAGAGGGGAGAAAGACCCAGTACTTC

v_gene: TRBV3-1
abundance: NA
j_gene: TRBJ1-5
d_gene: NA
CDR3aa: CASSQERPGVNQPQHF
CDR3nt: TGTGCCAGCAGCCAAGAAAGGCCAGGGGTCAATCAGCCCCAGCATTTT

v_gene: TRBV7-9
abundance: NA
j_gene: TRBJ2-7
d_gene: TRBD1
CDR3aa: CASSLDRDDYEQYF
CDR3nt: TGTGCCAGCAGCTTGGACAGGGACGACTACGAGCAGTACTTC